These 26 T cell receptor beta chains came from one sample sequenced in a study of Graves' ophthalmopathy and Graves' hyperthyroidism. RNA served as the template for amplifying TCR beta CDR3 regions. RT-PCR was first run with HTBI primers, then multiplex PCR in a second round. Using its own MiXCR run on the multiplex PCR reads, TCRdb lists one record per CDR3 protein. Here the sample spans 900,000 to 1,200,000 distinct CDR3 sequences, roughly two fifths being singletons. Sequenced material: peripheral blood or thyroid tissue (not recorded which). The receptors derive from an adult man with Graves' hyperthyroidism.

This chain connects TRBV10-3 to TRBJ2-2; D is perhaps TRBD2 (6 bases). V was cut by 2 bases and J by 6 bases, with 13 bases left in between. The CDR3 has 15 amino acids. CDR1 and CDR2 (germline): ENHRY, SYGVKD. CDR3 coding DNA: TGTGCCATCAGTGAGCCAAGCTCGGGAGCCGGGGAGCTGTTTTTT. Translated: CAISEPSSGAGELFF.

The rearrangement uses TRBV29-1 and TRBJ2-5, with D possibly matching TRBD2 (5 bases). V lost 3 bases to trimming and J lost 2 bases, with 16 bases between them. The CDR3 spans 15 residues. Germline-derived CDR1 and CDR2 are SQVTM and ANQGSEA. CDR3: CSVDGIRLSQETQYF. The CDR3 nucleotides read TGCAGCGTTGACGGGATTAGGCTGTCTCAAGAGACCCAGTACTTC. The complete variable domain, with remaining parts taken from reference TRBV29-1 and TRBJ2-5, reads SAVISQKPSRDICQRGTSLTIQCQVDSQVTMMFWYRQQPGQSLTLIATANQGSEATYESGFVIDKFPISRPNLTFSTLTVSNMSPEDSSIYLCSVDGIRLSQETQYFGPGTRLLVL.

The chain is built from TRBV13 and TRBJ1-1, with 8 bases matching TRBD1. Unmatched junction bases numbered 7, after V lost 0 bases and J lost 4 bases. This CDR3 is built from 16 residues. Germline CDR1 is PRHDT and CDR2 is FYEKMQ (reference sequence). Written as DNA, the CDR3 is TGTGCCAGCAGCTTAGGAGGACAGGGCCAGGGCACTGAAGCTTTCTTT. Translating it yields CASSLGGQGQGTEAFF.

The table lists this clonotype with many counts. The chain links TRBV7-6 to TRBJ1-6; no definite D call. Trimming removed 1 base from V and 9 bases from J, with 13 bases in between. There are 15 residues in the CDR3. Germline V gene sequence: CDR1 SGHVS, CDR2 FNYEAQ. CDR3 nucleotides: TGTGCCAGCAGCTTAGATGGCGGCCCCCTTTCACCCCTCCACTTT. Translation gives CASSLDGGPLSPLHF.

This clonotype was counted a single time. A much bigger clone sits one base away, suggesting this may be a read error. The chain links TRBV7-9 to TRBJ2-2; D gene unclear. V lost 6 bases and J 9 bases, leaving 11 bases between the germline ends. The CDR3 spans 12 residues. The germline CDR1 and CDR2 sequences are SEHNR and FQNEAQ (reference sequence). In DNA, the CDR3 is TGTGCCAGCAGTCGAAAGACCAGGGAGCTGTTTTTT. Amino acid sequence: CASSRKTRELFF. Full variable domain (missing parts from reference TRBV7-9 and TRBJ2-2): DTGVSQNPRHKITKRGQNVTFRCDPISEHNRLYWYRQTLGQGPEFLTYFQNEAQLEKSRLLSDRFSAERPKGSFSTLEIQRTEQGDSAMYLCASSRKTRELFFGEGSRLTVL.

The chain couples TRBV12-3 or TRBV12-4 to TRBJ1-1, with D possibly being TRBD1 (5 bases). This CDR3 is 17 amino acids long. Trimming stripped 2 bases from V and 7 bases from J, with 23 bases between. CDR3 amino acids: CASSLSPLGGSMGEAFF. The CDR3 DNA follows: TGTGCCAGCAGTTTATCGCCGTTGGGGGGATCTATGGGTGAAGCTTTCTTT.

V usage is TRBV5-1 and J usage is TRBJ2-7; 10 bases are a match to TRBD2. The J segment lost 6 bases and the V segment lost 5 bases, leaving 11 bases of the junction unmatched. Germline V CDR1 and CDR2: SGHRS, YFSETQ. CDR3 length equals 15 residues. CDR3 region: CASREGLAETCEQYF. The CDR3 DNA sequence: TGCGCCAGCAGAGAAGGACTAGCGGAAACCTGCGAGCAGTACTTC.

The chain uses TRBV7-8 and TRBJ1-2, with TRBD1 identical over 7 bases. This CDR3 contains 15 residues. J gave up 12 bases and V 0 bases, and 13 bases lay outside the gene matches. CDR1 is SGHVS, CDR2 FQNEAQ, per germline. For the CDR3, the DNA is TGTGCCAGCAGCTTAGCGAGGGGACAGTACTCTGGAAACACCTTC. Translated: CASSLARGQYSGNTF.

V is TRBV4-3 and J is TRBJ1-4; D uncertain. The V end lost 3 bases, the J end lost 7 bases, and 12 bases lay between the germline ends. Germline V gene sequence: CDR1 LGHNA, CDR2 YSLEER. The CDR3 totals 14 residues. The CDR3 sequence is CASSHERTAEKLFF. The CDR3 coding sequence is TGCGCCAGCAGCCACGAAAGGACGGCTGAAAAACTGTTTTTT.

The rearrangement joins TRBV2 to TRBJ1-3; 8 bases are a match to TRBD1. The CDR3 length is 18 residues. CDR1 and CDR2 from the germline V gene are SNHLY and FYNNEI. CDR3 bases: TGTGTCAGGGGTATTGGCCGACGACAGGGGTTAACTGGAAACACCATATATTTT. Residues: CVRGIGRRQGLTGNTIYF.

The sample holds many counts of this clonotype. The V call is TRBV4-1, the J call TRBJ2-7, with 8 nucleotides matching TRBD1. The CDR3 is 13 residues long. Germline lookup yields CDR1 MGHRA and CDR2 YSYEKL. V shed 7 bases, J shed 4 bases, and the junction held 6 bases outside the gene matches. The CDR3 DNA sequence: TGCGCCAGCAAGGCGACAGGGGCGTACGAGCAGTACTTC. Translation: CASKATGAYEQYF.

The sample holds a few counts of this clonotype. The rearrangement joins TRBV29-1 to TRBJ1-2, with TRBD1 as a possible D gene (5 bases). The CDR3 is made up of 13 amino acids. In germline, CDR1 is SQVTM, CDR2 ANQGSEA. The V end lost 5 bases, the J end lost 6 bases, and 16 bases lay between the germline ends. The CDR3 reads CSVLVTGQDGYTF. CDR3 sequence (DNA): TGCAGCGTTTTGGTTACGGGGCAAGATGGCTACACCTTC.

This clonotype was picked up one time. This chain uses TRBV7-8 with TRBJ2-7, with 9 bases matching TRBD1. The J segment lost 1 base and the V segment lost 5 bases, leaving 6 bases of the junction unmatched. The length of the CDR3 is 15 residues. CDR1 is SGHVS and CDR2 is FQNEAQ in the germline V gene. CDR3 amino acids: CASSPRTGESYEQYF. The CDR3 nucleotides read TGTGCCAGCAGCCCTCGGACAGGGGAGTCCTACGAGCAGTACTTC. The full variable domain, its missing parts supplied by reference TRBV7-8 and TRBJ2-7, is GAGVSQSPRYKVAKRGQDVALRCDPISGHVSLFWYQQALGQGPEFLTYFQNEAQLDKSGLPSDRFFAERPEGSVSTLKIQRTQQEDSAVYLCASSPRTGESYEQYFGPGTRLTVT.

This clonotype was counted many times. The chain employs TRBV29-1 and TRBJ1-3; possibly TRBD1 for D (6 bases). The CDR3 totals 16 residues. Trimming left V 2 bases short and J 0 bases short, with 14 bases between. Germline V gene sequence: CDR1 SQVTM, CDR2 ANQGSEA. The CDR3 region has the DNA TGCAGCGTTGAATTCGGGGGGACAACCTCTGGAAACACCATATATTTT. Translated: CSVEFGGTTSGNTIYF.

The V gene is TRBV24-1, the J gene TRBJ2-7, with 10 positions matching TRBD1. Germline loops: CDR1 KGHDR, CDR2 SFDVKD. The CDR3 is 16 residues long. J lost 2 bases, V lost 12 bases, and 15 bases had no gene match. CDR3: CAWMAAGQGIPYEQYF. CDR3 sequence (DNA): TGTGCCTGGATGGCTGCGGGACAGGGGATTCCCTACGAGCAGTACTTC.

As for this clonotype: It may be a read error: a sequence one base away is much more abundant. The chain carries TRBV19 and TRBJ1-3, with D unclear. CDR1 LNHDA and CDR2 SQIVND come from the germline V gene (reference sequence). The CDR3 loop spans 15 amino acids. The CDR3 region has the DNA TGTGCCGGTAGTACCAATGCCGTAGCTGGAAACACCATATATTTT. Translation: CAGSTNAVAGNTIYF.

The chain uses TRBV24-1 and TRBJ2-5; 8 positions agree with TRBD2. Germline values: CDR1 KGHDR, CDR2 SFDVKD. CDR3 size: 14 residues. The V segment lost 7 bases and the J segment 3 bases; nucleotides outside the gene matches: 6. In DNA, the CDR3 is TGTGCCACCAGCGTGGGACTAGGGGAAGAGACCCAGTACTTC. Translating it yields CATSVGLGEETQYF.

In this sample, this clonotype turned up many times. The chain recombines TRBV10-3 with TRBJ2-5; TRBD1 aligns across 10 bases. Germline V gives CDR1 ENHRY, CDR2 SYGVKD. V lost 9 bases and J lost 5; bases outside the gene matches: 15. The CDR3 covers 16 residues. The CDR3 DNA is TGTGCCATGTCCGGGACAGGGGCCGGAATTGGTGAGACCCAGTACTTC. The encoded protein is CAMSGTGAGIGETQYF.

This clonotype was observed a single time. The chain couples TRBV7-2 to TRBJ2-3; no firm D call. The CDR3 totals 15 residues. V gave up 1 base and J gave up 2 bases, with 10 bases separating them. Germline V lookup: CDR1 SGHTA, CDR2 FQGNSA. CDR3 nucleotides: TGTGCCAGCAGCTTAGGGTTACAGCTCACAGATACGCAGTATTTT. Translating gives CASSLGLQLTDTQYF.

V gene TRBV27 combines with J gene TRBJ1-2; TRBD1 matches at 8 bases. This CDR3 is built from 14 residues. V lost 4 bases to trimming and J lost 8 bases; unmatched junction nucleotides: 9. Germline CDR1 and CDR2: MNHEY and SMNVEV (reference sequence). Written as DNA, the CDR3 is TGTGCCAGCAGTTCAGGACAGGGTACGGAAGGCTACACCTTC. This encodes CASSSGQGTEGYTF.

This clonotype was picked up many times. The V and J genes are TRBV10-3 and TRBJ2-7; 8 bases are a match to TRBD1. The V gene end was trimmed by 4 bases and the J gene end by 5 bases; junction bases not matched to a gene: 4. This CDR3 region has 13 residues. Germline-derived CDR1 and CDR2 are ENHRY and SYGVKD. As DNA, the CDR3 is TGTGCCATCAGTGCGGGACAGGCCGACGAGCAGTACTTC. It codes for CAISAGQADEQYF.

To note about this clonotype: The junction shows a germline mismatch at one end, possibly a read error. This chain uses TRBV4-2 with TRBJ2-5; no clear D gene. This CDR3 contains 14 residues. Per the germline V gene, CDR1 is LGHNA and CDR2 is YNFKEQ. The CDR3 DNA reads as TGTGCCAGCAGCCAAGGGCAGGCCCAAGAGATCCAGTACTTC. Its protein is CASSQGQAQEIQYF.

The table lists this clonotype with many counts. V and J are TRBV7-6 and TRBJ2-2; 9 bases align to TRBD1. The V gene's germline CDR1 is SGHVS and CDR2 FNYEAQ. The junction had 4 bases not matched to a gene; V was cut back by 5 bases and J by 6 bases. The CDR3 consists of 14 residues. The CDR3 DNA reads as TGTGCCAGCAGCATTGGGACAGGGCCCGGGGAGCTGTTTTTT. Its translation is CASSIGTGPGELFF. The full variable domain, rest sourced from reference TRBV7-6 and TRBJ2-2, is GAGVSQSPRYKVTKRGQDVALRCDPISGHVSLYWYRQALGQGPEFLTYFNYEAQQDKSGLPNDRFSAERPEGSISTLTIQRTEQRDSAMYRCASSIGTGPGELFFGEGSRLTVL.

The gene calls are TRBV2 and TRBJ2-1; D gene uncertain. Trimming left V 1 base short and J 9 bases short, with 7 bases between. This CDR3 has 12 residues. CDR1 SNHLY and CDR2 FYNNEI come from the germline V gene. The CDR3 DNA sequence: TGTGCCAGCAGTGAAGGGGGTCGTGAGCAGTTCTTC. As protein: CASSEGGREQFF.

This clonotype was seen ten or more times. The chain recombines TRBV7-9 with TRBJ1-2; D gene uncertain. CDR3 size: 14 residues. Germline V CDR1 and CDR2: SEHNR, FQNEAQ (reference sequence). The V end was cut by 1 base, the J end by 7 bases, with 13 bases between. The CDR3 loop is CASSLETDWTGYTF. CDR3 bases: TGTGCCAGCAGCTTAGAGACGGATTGGACTGGCTACACCTTC.

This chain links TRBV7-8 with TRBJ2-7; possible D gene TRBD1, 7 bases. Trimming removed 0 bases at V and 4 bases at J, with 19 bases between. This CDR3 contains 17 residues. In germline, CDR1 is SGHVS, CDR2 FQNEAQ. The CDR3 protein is CASSLARGRGGAYEQYF. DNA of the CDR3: TGTGCCAGCAGCTTAGCCCGGGGGAGAGGGGGCGCGTACGAGCAGTACTTC.